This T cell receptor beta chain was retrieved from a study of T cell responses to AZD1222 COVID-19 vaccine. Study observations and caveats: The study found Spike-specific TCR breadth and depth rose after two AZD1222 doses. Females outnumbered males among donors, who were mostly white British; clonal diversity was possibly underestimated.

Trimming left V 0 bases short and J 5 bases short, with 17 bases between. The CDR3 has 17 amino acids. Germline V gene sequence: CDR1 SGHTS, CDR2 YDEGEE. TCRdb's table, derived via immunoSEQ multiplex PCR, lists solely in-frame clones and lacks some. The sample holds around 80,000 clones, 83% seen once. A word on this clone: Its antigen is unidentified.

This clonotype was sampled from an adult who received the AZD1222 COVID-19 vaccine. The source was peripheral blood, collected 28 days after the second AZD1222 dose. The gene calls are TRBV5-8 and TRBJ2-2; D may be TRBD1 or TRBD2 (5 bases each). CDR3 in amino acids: CASSLEYSGTGTGELFF. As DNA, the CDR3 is TGTGCCAGCAGCTTGGAATATTCAGGGACCGGGACCGGGGAGCTGTTTTTT.